Presented here are 17 T cell receptor beta chains from one specimen sequenced in a study of T cells in Graves' hyperthyroidism and ophthalmopathy. TCR beta CDR3 regions were amplified from RNA transcripts. HTBI primers drove first-round RT-PCR of the TCR CDR3. TCRdb re-derived calls from the multiplex PCR reads in MiXCR, one entry per CDR3 protein. This sample yields some 510,000 distinct CDR3 sequences, of which about half are seen a single time; 8.2% belongs to the top ten. The sample comprised peripheral blood or thyroid tissue (not recorded which). All receptors derive from a woman aged 18-35 years with Graves' hyperthyroidism.

This clonotype occurred a few times. A much larger clone lies a single base off, so this may be a read error. This CDR3 reads CAISLSSVRSGNTIYF. For the CDR3, the DNA is TGTGCCATCAGTTTATCCTCGGTGCGCTCTGGAAACACCATATATTTT. This chain connects TRBV10-3 to TRBJ1-3, with D uncertain. This CDR3 comprises 16 residues. V was pared by 5 bases and J by 0 bases, with 14 bases between. Germline-derived CDR1 and CDR2 are ENHRY and SYGVKD.

In its sample, this clonotype was seen a few times. The CDR3 region is CASSVYPGQAESPLHF. In DNA form, the CDR3 reads TGTGCCAGCAGCGTTTACCCGGGACAGGCTGAATCACCCCTCCACTTT. This chain links TRBV9 with TRBJ1-6; 8 bases align to TRBD1. CDR3 length: 16 residues. CDR1 SGDLS and CDR2 YYNGEE come from the germline V gene. With V trimmed by 2 bases and J by 10 bases, 11 bases remained unmatched.

This clonotype occurred once. CDR3 region: CSARDARESSYEQYF. The CDR3 DNA follows: TGCAGTGCTAGAGATGCACGGGAGAGCTCCTACGAGCAGTACTTC. V is TRBV20-1 and J is TRBJ2-7; D perhaps matches TRBD2 (6 bases). The CDR3 spans 15 residues. Trimming took off 0 bases at V and 0 bases at J, with 12 bases between the two ends. The germline V gene encodes CDR1 DFQATT and CDR2 SNEGSKA (reference sequence).

This clonotype was recorded at least ten times. V is TRBV6-1 and J is TRBJ1-6; D remains ambiguous. CDR3 length: 11 residues. Trimming removed 0 bases at V and 12 bases at J, with 3 bases between. Germline V gene lookup returns CDR1 MNHNS and CDR2 SASEGT. The CDR3 protein is CASSEAVPLHF. The CDR3 nucleotides are TGTGCCAGCAGTGAAGCGGTACCCCTCCACTTT.

This clonotype was counted only a few times. The genes are TRBV9 and TRBJ2-2; D is tentatively TRBD1 or TRBD2 (6 bases each). The germline CDR1 and CDR2 sequences are SGDLS and YYNGEE. The CDR3 has 17 residues. Trimming stripped 4 bases from V and 4 bases from J, with 20 bases between. CDR3 sequence reads: CASSQGEGRGGTGELFF. Written as DNA, the CDR3 is TGTGCCAGCAGCCAAGGCGAGGGCAGGGGAGGCACCGGGGAGCTGTTTTTT.

This clonotype occurred many times. The rearrangement joins TRBV24-1 to TRBJ2-5, with 10 bases lining up with TRBD1. The J segment lost 5 bases and the V segment lost 1 base, leaving 3 bases of the junction unmatched. The CDR3 totals 15 residues. Germline loops: CDR1 KGHDR, CDR2 SFDVKD. CDR3 coding DNA: TGTGCCACCAGTGATTTCGACAGGGGGCATGAGACCCAGTACTTC. Translated: CATSDFDRGHETQYF.

This chain joins TRBV7-9 and TRBJ1-1; D is possibly TRBD1 (6 bases). The CDR3 is made up of 15 amino acids. CDR1 and CDR2 (germline): SEHNR, FQNEAQ (reference sequence). V dropped 5 bases and J dropped 4 bases, with 17 bases sitting between them. The DNA of the CDR3 is TGTGCCAGCAGCCCACAAGGGGGGGGTGTCACTGAAGCTTTCTTT. It encodes CASSPQGGGVTEAFF.

CDR3 DNA: TGTGCCACGTTTTTCACCTCTGGAAACACCATATATTTT. Translating gives CATFFTSGNTIYF. The chain joins TRBV10-3 to TRBJ1-3; the D is unclear. The V end was cut by 10 bases, the J end by 0 bases, with 10 bases between. The germline CDR1 and CDR2 sequences are ENHRY and SYGVKD. The CDR3 is made up of 13 amino acids.

V gene TRBV6-5 combines with J gene TRBJ2-7; weak D call: TRBD1 (5 bases). Deletions cut 0 bases from V and 0 bases from J, with 9 bases between. CDR3 size: 15 residues. Germline V lookup: CDR1 MNHEY, CDR2 SVGAGI. CDR3 loop: CASSYSGPGSYEQYF. In DNA form, the CDR3 reads TGTGCCAGCAGTTACTCGGGGCCAGGCTCCTACGAGCAGTACTTC.

About this clonotype: One base away lies a much larger clone, so this may be a sequencing read error. The conserved phenylalanine or tryptophan normally closing the CDR3 is absent here, so this likely arose from a read error. The V call is TRBV24-1, the J call TRBJ2-7; D not resolved. CDR1 is KGHDR and CDR2 is SFDVKD in the germline V gene. This CDR3 has 12 amino acids. Trimming took off 4 bases at V and 3 bases at J, with 6 bases between the two ends. The CDR3 DNA sequence: TGTGCCACCAGTGAAGACGGCTACGAGCAGTACCTC. The encoded protein is CATSEDGYEQYL.

CDR3 protein: CATPTPGYGYTF. The CDR3 DNA is TGTGCCACTCCCACTCCGGGCTATGGCTACACCTTC. This chain joins TRBV24-1 and TRBJ1-2; D remains unclear. Trimming took off 10 bases at V and 4 bases at J, with 12 bases between the two ends. The CDR3 runs to 12 residues. The V gene's germline CDR1 is KGHDR and CDR2 SFDVKD.

In this sample, this clonotype turned up many times. The chain carries TRBV15 and TRBJ2-5; possible D gene TRBD2, 5 bases. V was shortened by 1 base and J by 5 bases, with 11 bases between the two germline ends. Germline V gene data show CDR1 as LNHNV and CDR2 as YYDKDF (reference sequence). The CDR3 has 14 amino acids. CDR3 sequence reads: CATSRVGRTETQYF. In DNA, the CDR3 is TGTGCCACCAGCAGAGTGGGGAGAACGGAGACCCAGTACTTC.

This clonotype has just a few counts. V gene TRBV2 combines with J gene TRBJ1-3, with 8 nucleotides matching TRBD1. The CDR3 loop spans 15 amino acids. After removal of 6 bases from V and 0 bases from J, the junction contained 4 bases not matched to a gene. CDR1 SNHLY and CDR2 FYNNEI come from the germline V gene. CDR3 nucleotides: TGTGCCAGCAGAGTCACAGGGGGCTCTGGAAACACCATATATTTT. It specifies CASRVTGGSGNTIYF.

This clonotype was counted between two and nine times. The rearrangement links TRBV12-3 or TRBV12-4 to TRBJ1-3; tentatively, D is TRBD1 (5 bases). V was shortened by 6 bases and J by 3 bases, with 12 bases between the two germline ends. This CDR3 region has 14 residues. This chain's CDR3 is CASRLQGHGNTIYF. DNA for the CDR3: TGTGCCAGCAGACTGCAGGGTCATGGAAACACCATATATTTT.

This rearrangement joins TRBV13 to TRBJ2-7; maybe TRBD2 (6 bases). Germline V gene lookup returns CDR1 PRHDT and CDR2 FYEKMQ (reference sequence). Trimming removed 3 bases from V and 1 base from J, with 13 bases in between. This CDR3 has 15 amino acids. The CDR3 spells CASSLMGGESYEQYF. The CDR3 region has the DNA TGTGCCAGCAGCTTGATGGGGGGAGAATCCTACGAGCAGTACTTC.

The chain uses TRBV7-6 and TRBJ2-5, with 11 nucleotides matching TRBD2. V shed 6 bases and J 0 bases; nucleotides not matched to a gene: 9. The CDR3 extends over 17 amino acids. Germline lookup yields CDR1 SGHVS and CDR2 FNYEAQ. The CDR3 here is CASSSSGTSGDQETQYF. CDR3 sequence (DNA): TGTGCCAGCAGTTCCTCCGGGACTAGCGGTGACCAAGAGACCCAGTACTTC.

The chain carries TRBV7-2 and TRBJ2-7, with 7 bases fitting TRBD1. Germline-derived CDR1 and CDR2 are SGHTA and FQGNSA. CDR3 length equals 16 residues. Trimming at V came to 4 bases and at J to 2 bases, leaving 11 bases not matched to a gene. CDR3 sequence reads: CASSSKSGTAAYEQYF. CDR3 nucleotide sequence: TGTGCCAGCAGCTCCAAGTCCGGGACAGCGGCCTACGAGCAGTACTTC.